The entry below gives a single T cell receptor beta chain sequence along with its context. Its antigen is not known. The CDR3 totals 14 residues. V was shortened by 1 base and J by 2 bases, with 9 bases between the two germline ends. Germline lookup yields CDR1 DFQATT and CDR2 SNEGSKA (reference sequence). The sample providers were healthy Caucasian people from Russia, aged roughly 6 to 90. The use of a sample-barcoded 5' primer and a J-beta primer mix characterized a second PCR of about 6 to 11 cycles. All samples gave at least 2.5 million CDR3-containing paired-end reads. TCRdb re-analysed the 5' RACE reads in MiXCR, keeping a single row per CDR3 protein. The top ten hold 6.5% to 10% of the sample, which has some 1.4 million distinct CDR3 sequences, 35% to 45% seen once. The sample originates from a study of blood T cells in healthy people across ages. The study's findings and limits: Strong correlation existed between TCR beta diversity and naive T cell percentage.

The J gene is TRBJ1-5, the V gene TRBV20-1; D not certain. The clonotype was recovered from a woman aged 18-35 years in good health. The sequenced sample consisted of blood. The CDR3 bases are TGCAGTGCTAGAGTTCTGGCGGGCAATCAGCCCCAGCATTTT. Translation gives CSARVLAGNQPQHF.